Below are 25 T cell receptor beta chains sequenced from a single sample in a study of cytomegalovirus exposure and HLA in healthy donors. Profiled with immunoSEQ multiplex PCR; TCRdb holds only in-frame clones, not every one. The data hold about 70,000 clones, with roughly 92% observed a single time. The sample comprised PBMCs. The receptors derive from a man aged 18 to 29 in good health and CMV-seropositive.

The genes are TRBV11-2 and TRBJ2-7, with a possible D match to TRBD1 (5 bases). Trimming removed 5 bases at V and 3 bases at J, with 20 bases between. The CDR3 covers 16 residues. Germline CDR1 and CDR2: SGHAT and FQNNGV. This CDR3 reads CASSLGPATANYEQYF. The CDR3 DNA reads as TGTGCCAGCAGCCTAGGCCCCGCGACAGCCAACTACGAGCAGTACTTC.

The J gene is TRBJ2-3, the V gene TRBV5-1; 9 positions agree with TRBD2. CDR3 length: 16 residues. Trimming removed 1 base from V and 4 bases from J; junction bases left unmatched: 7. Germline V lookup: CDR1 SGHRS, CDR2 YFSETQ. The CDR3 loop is CASSLYSGRNADTQYF. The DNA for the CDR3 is TGCGCCAGCAGCTTGTATAGCGGGAGAAACGCAGATACGCAGTATTTT.

CDR3 sequence: CASITAGGDHAFF. CDR3 in DNA: TGTGCCAGCATCACGGCAGGGGGCGACCACGCTTTCTTT. The rearrangement uses TRBV7-6 and TRBJ1-1, with 8 positions matching TRBD1. V was pared by 7 bases and J by 11 bases, with 12 bases of the junction left unmatched. This CDR3 has 13 amino acids. Germline V CDR1 and CDR2: SGHVS, FNYEAQ.

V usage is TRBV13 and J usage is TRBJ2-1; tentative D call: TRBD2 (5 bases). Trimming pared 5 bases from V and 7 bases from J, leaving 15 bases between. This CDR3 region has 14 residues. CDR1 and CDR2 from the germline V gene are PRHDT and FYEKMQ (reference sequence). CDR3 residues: CASSPLGSENEQFF. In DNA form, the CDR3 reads TGTGCCAGCAGCCCCCTGGGGAGTGAGAATGAGCAGTTCTTC.

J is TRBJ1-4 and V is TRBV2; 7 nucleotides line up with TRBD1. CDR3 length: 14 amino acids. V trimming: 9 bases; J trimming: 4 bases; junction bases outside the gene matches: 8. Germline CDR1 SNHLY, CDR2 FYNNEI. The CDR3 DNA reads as TGTGCCAGTGCAGGGGGTGAGCATAATGAAAAACTGTTTTTT. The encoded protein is CASAGGEHNEKLFF.

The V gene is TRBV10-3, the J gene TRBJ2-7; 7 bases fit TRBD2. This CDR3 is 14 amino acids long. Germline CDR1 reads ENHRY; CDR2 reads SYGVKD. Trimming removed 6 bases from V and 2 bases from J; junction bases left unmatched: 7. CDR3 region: CAIRGSGNTYEQYF. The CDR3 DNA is TGTGCCATCAGGGGAAGCGGGAATACCTACGAGCAGTACTTC.

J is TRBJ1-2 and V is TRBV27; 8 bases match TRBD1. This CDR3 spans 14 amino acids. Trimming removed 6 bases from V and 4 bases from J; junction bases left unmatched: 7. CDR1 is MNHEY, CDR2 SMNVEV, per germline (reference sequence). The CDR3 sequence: CASSSEGTGYGYTF. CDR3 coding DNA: TGTGCCAGCAGCTCCGAAGGGACAGGCTATGGCTACACCTTC.

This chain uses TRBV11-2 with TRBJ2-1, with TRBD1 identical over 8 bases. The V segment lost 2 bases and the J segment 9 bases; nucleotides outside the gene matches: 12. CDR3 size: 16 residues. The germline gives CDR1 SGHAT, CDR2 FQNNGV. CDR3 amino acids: CASSLFGQGVVSEQFF. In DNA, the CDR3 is TGTGCCAGCAGCTTATTCGGACAGGGTGTAGTCAGTGAGCAGTTCTTC.

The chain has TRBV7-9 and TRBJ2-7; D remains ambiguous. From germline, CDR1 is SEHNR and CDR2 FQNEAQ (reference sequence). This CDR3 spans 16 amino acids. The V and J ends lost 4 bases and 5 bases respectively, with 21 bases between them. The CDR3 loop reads CASSSPNGGSFHEQYF. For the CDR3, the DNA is TGTGCCAGCAGCTCGCCAAACGGTGGTTCTTTCCACGAGCAGTACTTC.

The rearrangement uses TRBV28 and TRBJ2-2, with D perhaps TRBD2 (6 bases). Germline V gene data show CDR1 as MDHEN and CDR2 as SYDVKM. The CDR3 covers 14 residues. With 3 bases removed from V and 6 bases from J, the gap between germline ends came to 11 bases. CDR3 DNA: TGTGCCAGCAGTTTTCGGGGGAAACCCGGGGAGCTGTTTTTT. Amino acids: CASSFRGKPGELFF.

The CDR3 region is CASSLTGTMTRETQYF. For the CDR3, the DNA is TGTGCCAGCAGCTTAACAGGGACCATGACAAGAGAGACCCAGTACTTC. The chain recombines TRBV7-2 with TRBJ2-5; possibly TRBD1 for D (6 bases). Trimming left V 2 bases short and J 4 bases short, with 17 bases between. The CDR3 length is 16 residues. Germline CDR1 reads SGHTA; CDR2 reads FQGNSA.

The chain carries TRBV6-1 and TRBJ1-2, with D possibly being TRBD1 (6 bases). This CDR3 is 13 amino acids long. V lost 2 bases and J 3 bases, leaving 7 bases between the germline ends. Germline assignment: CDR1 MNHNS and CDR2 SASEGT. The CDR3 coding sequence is TGTGCCAGCAGTGAACACAGGGACTATGGCTACACCTTC. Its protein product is CASSEHRDYGYTF.

The CDR3 loop is CSVRRGYEQYF. In DNA form, the CDR3 reads TGCAGCGTTCGTAGGGGATACGAGCAGTACTTC. This chain links TRBV29-1 with TRBJ2-7, with D maybe TRBD1 (5 bases). This CDR3 region has 11 residues. Germline V lookup: CDR1 SQVTM, CDR2 ANQGSEA. Trimming left V 5 bases short and J 4 bases short, with 9 bases between.

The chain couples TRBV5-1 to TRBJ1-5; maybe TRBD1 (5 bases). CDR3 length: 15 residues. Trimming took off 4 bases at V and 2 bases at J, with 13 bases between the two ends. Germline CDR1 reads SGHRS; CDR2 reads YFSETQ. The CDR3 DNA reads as TGCGCCAGCAGCCTCGGGGGAACTGGCAATCAGCCCCAGCATTTT. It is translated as CASSLGGTGNQPQHF.

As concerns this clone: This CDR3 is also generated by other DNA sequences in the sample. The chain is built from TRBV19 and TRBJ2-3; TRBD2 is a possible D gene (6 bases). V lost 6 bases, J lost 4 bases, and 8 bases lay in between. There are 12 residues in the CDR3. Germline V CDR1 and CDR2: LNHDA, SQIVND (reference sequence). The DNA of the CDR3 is TGTGCCAGTAGCCCGGGAGCAGATACGCAGTATTTT. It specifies CASSPGADTQYF.

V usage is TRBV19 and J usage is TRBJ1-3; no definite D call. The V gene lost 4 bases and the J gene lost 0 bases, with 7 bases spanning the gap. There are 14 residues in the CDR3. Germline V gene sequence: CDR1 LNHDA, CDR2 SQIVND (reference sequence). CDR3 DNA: TGTGCCAGTAGTACGCCAGACTCTGGAAACACCATATATTTT. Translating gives CASSTPDSGNTIYF.

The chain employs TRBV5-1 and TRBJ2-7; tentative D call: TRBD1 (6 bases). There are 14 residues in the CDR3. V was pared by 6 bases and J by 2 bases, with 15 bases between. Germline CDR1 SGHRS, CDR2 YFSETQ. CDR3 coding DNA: TGCGCCAGCACCTCGACAGGCACCACCTACGAGCAGTACTTC. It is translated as CASTSTGTTYEQYF.

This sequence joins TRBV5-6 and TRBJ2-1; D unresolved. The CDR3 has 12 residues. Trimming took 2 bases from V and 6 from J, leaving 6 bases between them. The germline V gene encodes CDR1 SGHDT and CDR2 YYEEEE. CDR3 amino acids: CASSFQFNEQFF. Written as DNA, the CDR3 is TGTGCCAGCAGCTTTCAGTTCAATGAGCAGTTCTTC.

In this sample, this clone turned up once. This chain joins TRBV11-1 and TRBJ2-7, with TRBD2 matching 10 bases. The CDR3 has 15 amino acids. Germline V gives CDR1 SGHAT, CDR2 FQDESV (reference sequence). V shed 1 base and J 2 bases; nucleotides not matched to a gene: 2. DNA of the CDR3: TGTGCCAGCAGCTTAGAGCGGGAGGGAACCTACGAGCAGTACTTC. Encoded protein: CASSLEREGTYEQYF. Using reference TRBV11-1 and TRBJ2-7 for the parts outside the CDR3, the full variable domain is EAEVAQSPRYKITEKSQAVAFWCDPISGHATLYWYRQILGQGPELLVQFQDESVVDDSQLPKDRFSAERLKGVDSTLKIQPAELGDSAMYLCASSLEREGTYEQYFGPGTRLTVT.

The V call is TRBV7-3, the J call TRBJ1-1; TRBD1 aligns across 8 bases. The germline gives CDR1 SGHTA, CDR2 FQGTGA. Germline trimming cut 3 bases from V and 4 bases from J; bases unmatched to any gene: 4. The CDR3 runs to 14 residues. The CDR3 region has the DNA TGTGCCAGCAGCTTCCAGGGGGCGGGCACTGAAGCTTTCTTT. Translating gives CASSFQGAGTEAFF.

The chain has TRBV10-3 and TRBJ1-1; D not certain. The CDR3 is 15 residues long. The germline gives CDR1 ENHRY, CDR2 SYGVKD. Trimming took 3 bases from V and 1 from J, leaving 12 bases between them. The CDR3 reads CAISDGGRGNTEAFF. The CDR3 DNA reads TGTGCCATCAGTGACGGTGGGCGGGGGAACACTGAAGCTTTCTTT.

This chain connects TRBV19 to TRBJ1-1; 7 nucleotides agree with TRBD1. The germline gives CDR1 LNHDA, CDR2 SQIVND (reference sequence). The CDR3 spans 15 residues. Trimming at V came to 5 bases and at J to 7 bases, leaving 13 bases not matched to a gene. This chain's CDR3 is CASSVTGVTLVEAFF. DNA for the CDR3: TGTGCCAGTAGTGTCACAGGGGTGACCTTGGTTGAAGCTTTCTTT.

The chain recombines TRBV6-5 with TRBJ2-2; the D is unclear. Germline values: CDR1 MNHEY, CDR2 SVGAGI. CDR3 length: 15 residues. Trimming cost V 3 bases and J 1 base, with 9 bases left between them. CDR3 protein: CASSYYSGNTGELFF. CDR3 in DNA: TGTGCCAGCAGTTATTATTCAGGGAACACCGGGGAGCTGTTTTTT.

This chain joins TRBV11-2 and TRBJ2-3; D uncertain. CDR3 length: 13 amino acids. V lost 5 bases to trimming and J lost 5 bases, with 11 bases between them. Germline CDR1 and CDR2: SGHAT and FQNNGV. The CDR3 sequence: CASSHTTKDTQYF. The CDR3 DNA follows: TGTGCCAGCAGCCATACGACAAAAGATACGCAGTATTTT.

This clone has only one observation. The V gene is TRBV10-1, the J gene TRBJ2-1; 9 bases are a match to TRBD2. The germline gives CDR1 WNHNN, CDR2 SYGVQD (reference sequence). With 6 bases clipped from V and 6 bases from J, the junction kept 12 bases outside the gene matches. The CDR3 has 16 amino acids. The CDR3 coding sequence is TGCGCCAGCAGCCGATTAGCGGGAGTCACGGGCAATGAGCAGTTCTTC. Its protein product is CASSRLAGVTGNEQFF.